Listed below are T cell receptor beta chains from one sample, sequenced in a study of T cells in Graves' hyperthyroidism and ophthalmopathy. Each CDR3 protein gets one entry after TCRdb re-called the multiplex PCR reads with MiXCR. The table shows about 560,000 distinct CDR3 sequences, with 14% occurring only once. The sequencing input was blood. All receptors derive from a woman between 40 and 55 years old with Graves' hyperthyroidism. The CDR3 runs from the conserved cysteine through the conserved F or W.

J gene | V gene | CDR3 protein
TRBJ2-2 | TRBV27 | CASSGFISGELFF
TRBJ1-1 | TRBV30 | CAWSSSGAGQAFF
TRBJ2-2 | TRBV20-1 | CSARLAASGELFF
TRBJ2-7 | TRBV27 | CASSLSGVRLAGEEQYF
TRBJ2-4 | TRBV7-2 | CASSLRTGGTNIQYF
TRBJ2-7 | TRBV29-1 | CSVELGGQIYEQYF
TRBJ2-7 | TRBV27 | CASSFGTEPYEQYF
TRBJ2-1 | TRBV13 | CASSFSGDTFYNEQFF
TRBJ1-5 | TRBV12-3/TRBV12-4 | CASRAGTGVSQPQHF
TRBJ2-7 | TRBV5-1 | CASSGGSSVGEQYF
TRBJ2-1 | TRBV11-2 | CASSRRQESSYNEQFF
TRBJ1-2 | TRBV28 | CASSPRQGRLYYGYTF
TRBJ2-2 | TRBV12-5 | CASGPNTWAGELFF
TRBJ2-5 | TRBV6-1 | CASGSGTELTPWYF
TRBJ1-3 | TRBV12-3/TRBV12-4 | CASSFGVLNTIYF
TRBJ2-1 | TRBV11-2 | CASSLSLAGFNEQFF
TRBJ2-1 | TRBV7-2 | CASSLVAGEWNEQFF
TRBJ1-1 | TRBV19 | CASSIAGGSDTEAFF
TRBJ2-5 | TRBV7-9 | CASSSVTGLQETQYF
TRBJ2-3 | TRBV2 | CASRGVGLAGPRDTQYF
TRBJ1-5 | TRBV15 | CATSPLDEPQHF
TRBJ2-7 | TRBV20-1 | CSAPARDGYEQYF
TRBJ2-3 | TRBV2 | CASSGTSETDTQYF
TRBJ2-7 | TRBV7-6 | CASSSGTSGREDPYEQYF
TRBJ2-7 | TRBV4-1 | CASSQVAGGPYEQYF
TRBJ2-7 | TRBV7-2 | CASSFPGTTRSYEQYF
TRBJ2-5 | TRBV28 | CASSFLSGTGWGETQYF
TRBJ2-2 | TRBV7-9 | CASSYAGGSNTGELFF
TRBJ2-7 | TRBV12-3/TRBV12-4 | CASTPWVAYEQYF
TRBJ2-3 | TRBV11-2 | CASSTPRGTDTQYF
TRBJ2-3 | TRBV2 | CASRRQYPDTQYF
TRBJ2-6 | TRBV7-3 | CASSFARDSISGANVLTF